These 8 T cell receptor beta chains came from one sample sequenced in a study of T cell responses to AZD1222 COVID-19 vaccine. Generated by immunoSEQ multiplex PCR, the TCRdb table keeps only in-frame clones and is missing some. This sample has 90,000 to 95,000 clones, with roughly 93% found just once. Sequenced here: peripheral blood, sampled on day 0 of AZD1222 vaccination. The receptors derive from an adult in good health.

This clone was observed a handful of times. The chain is built from TRBV6-5 and TRBJ1-6; maybe TRBD1 (6 bases). The V and J ends lost 5 bases and 14 bases respectively, with 16 bases between them. The germline CDR1 and CDR2 sequences are MNHEY and SVGAGI. This CDR3 has 13 residues. Written as DNA, the CDR3 is TGTGCCAGCAGTACTATGTCCAACAGGGCCCTCCACTTT. Its translation is CASSTMSNRALHF.

The chain links TRBV9 to TRBJ2-2, with 14 bases lining up with TRBD2. This CDR3 has 17 residues. V was clipped by 0 bases and J by 5 bases; unmatched bases: 3. Per the germline V gene, CDR1 is SGDLS and CDR2 is YYNGEE. CDR3 residues: CASSVGLAGGLTGELFF. The CDR3 coding sequence is TGTGCCAGCAGCGTAGGACTAGCGGGGGGGCTAACCGGGGAGCTGTTTTTT. The entire variable domain, with the rest obtained from reference TRBV9 and TRBJ2-2, is as follows: DSGVTQTPKHLITATGQRVTLRCSPRSGDLSVYWYQQSLDQGLQFLIQYYNGEERAKGNILERFSAQQFPDLHSELNLSSLELGDSALYFCASSVGLAGGLTGELFFGEGSRLTVL.

The chain employs TRBV6-5 and TRBJ2-5; D is ambiguous. The germline CDR1 and CDR2 sequences are MNHEY and SVGAGI. The CDR3 extends over 13 amino acids. V lost 2 bases and J lost 5, with 9 bases in between. The CDR3 DNA sequence: TGTGCCAGCAGTTACGATGGAGCGGAGACCCAGTACTTC. As protein: CASSYDGAETQYF.

The rearrangement joins TRBV6-6 to TRBJ2-7, with 7 positions matching TRBD1. V shed 6 bases, J shed 5 bases, and the junction held 7 bases outside the gene matches. This CDR3 contains 13 residues. The germline V gene has CDR1 MNHNY and CDR2 SVGAGI (reference sequence). CDR3 sequence reads: CASSRQGPHEQYF. Here the CDR3 DNA reads TGTGCCAGCAGCAGACAGGGTCCCCACGAGCAGTACTTC.

The table lists this clone with a few counts. This chain joins TRBV28 and TRBJ2-2; 7 positions match TRBD1. Germline CDR1 MDHEN, CDR2 SYDVKM. The ends lost 8 bases at V and 6 bases at J; junction bases unmatched: 9. The CDR3 consists of 14 residues. The CDR3, as DNA: TGTGCCAGCCGAGGAACAGGGGCCCCCGGGGAGCTGTTTTTT. Amino acid sequence: CASRGTGAPGELFF.

The chain carries TRBV7-6 and TRBJ1-2, with D perhaps TRBD1 (6 bases). CDR1 and CDR2 (germline): SGHVS, FNYEAQ. With 1 base removed from V and 3 bases from J, the gap between germline ends came to 9 bases. The CDR3 covers 14 residues. The CDR3 is CASSLGSGDYGYTF. Written as DNA, the CDR3 is TGTGCCAGCAGCTTAGGGTCAGGGGACTATGGCTACACCTTC.

This chain links TRBV10-3 with TRBJ1-2; 10 bases agree with TRBD1. The CDR3 is 15 residues long. In germline, CDR1 is ENHRY, CDR2 SYGVKD. J gave up 5 bases and V 4 bases, and 7 bases lay outside the gene matches. For the CDR3, the DNA is TGTGCCATCAGTGTAGGACAGGGGGTTAAGTATGGCTACACCTTC. Its protein product is CAISVGQGVKYGYTF.

The gene calls are TRBV7-6 and TRBJ1-1; no reliable D call. Germline values: CDR1 SGHVS, CDR2 FNYEAQ. Trimming left V 5 bases short and J 5 bases short, with 12 bases between. The CDR3 contains 13 residues. CDR3: CASSQQGGTEAFF. As DNA, the CDR3 is TGTGCCAGCAGCCAGCAAGGTGGGACTGAAGCTTTCTTT.